The 20 T cell receptor beta chains below all came from one sample that was sequenced in a study of graft-versus-host responses after intestinal transplantation. These receptors lack a known antigen. This table comes from immunoSEQ multiplex PCR, and its TCRdb copy is limited to in-frame clones, with some not included. The profile shows 90,000 to 95,000 clones, about 90% of them singletons. The sequenced sample was unstimulated CD8+ T cells sorted from spleen or lymph node cells, obtained before intestinal transplant. Receptor source: a human donor who received an intestinal transplant.

A single count supports this clone. The V and J genes are TRBV6-5 and TRBJ2-5, with D tentatively TRBD1 (5 bases). The CDR3 is 13 residues long. Germline CDR1 reads MNHEY; CDR2 reads SVGAGI. Trimming removed 5 bases from V and 5 bases from J, with 12 bases in between. The CDR3 protein is CASSHQGMETQYF. CDR3 nucleotides: TGTGCCAGCAGTCATCAGGGTATGGAGACCCAGTACTTC.

The sample holds a few counts of this clone. The chain joins TRBV6-1 to TRBJ2-7; 11 positions match TRBD2. After removal of 6 bases from V and 4 bases from J, the junction contained 5 bases not matched to a gene. Germline CDR1 and CDR2: MNHNS and SASEGT. CDR3 size: 14 residues. The CDR3 DNA sequence: TGTGCCAGCAGCGCCGGGACTAGCGGATACGAGCAGTACTTC. This encodes CASSAGTSGYEQYF.

The V gene is TRBV6-1, the J gene TRBJ1-5; a weak D match, TRBD1 (5 bases). CDR3 length: 15 amino acids. Germline lookup yields CDR1 MNHNS and CDR2 SASEGT. Trimming removed 5 bases at V and 5 bases at J, with 16 bases between. CDR3 protein: CASSRDPRGDQPQHF. Written as DNA, the CDR3 is TGTGCCAGCAGTCGGGACCCACGGGGGGATCAGCCCCAGCATTTT.

The V gene is TRBV2, the J gene TRBJ2-5, with D unresolved. The germline V gene has CDR1 SNHLY and CDR2 FYNNEI. The CDR3 extends over 13 amino acids. Trimming removed 3 bases from V and 3 bases from J, with 8 bases in between. This CDR3 is CASSEGREETQYF. The CDR3, as DNA: TGTGCCAGCAGTGAGGGCAGAGAAGAGACCCAGTACTTC. The full variable domain, in which reference TRBV2 and TRBJ2-5 provide the parts outside the CDR3, is EPEVTQTPSHQVTQMGQEVILRCVPISNHLYFYWYRQILGQKVEFLVSFYNNEISEKSEIFDDQFSVERPDGSNFTLKIRSTKLEDSAMYFCASSEGREETQYFGPGTRLLVL.

The genes are TRBV11-2 and TRBJ2-7, with 7 bases fitting TRBD1. CDR3 size: 13 residues. The V and J ends lost 5 bases and 7 bases, in that order; junction bases with no gene match: 8. Germline V gene lookup returns CDR1 SGHAT and CDR2 FQNNGV. CDR3: CASSPDTGDEQYF. CDR3 nucleotide sequence: TGTGCCAGCAGCCCCGACACAGGGGATGAGCAGTACTTC.

The chain carries TRBV10-3 and TRBJ2-5; 12 bases agree with TRBD2. The CDR3 contains 15 residues. V gave up 4 bases and J gave up 5 bases; unmatched junction bases: 5. Per germline, CDR1 ENHRY and CDR2 SYGVKD. CDR3 in amino acids: CAISASGGAYETQYF. The DNA of the CDR3 is TGTGCCATCAGTGCTAGCGGGGGGGCCTATGAGACCCAGTACTTC.

The DNA of the CDR3 is TGTGCCTGGAGGGTTACCCCCGTCCCTTATGGCTACACCTTC. It encodes CAWRVTPVPYGYTF. The V call is TRBV30, the J call TRBJ1-2, with D uncertain. The germline V gene has CDR1 GTSNPN and CDR2 SVGIG (reference sequence). V was pared by 3 bases and J by 5 bases, with 16 bases between. There are 14 residues in the CDR3.

The chain couples TRBV7-2 to TRBJ2-1; D is perhaps TRBD1 or TRBD2 (6 bases each). The V gene's germline CDR1 is SGHTA and CDR2 FQGNSA. Trimming left V 5 bases short and J 8 bases short, with 13 bases between. The CDR3 runs 13 residues. The CDR3 loop reads CASSPAGEDEQFF. The CDR3 region has the DNA TGTGCCAGCAGCCCGGCAGGGGAGGATGAGCAGTTCTTC. Using reference TRBV7-2 and TRBJ2-1 for the parts outside the CDR3, the full variable domain is GAGVSQSPSNKVTEKGKDVELRCDPISGHTALYWYRQSLGQGLEFLIYFQGNSAPDKSGLPSDRFSAERTGGSVSTLTIQRTQQEDSAVYLCASSPAGEDEQFFGPGTRLTVL.

With regard to this clone: One end of the junction fails to match germline, which may point to a read error. This rearrangement joins TRBV7-6 to TRBJ2-5; the D gene is possibly TRBD1 (5 bases). The CDR3 covers 15 residues. Germline lookup yields CDR1 SGHVS and CDR2 FNYEAQ. The CDR3 protein is CASSFFDSYQGTQYF. The CDR3 bases are TGTGCCAGCAGCTTCTTCGACAGTTACCAAGGGACCCAGTACTTC.

The rearrangement uses TRBV19 and TRBJ1-5; weak D call: TRBD1 (6 bases). V was shortened by 3 bases and J by 1 base, with 10 bases between the two germline ends. Germline lookup yields CDR1 LNHDA and CDR2 SQIVND (reference sequence). The length of the CDR3 is 15 residues. This CDR3 is CASSMGGASNQPQHF. As DNA, the CDR3 is TGTGCCAGTAGTATGGGGGGCGCAAGCAATCAGCCCCAGCATTTT.

This clone was observed once. This chain links TRBV27 with TRBJ2-1; 12 nucleotides match TRBD2. V dropped 4 bases and J dropped 9; count of bases not matched to a gene: 4. This CDR3 spans 14 amino acids. Germline loops: CDR1 MNHEY, CDR2 SMNVEV (reference sequence). In DNA form, the CDR3 reads TGTGCCAGCAGTTCCGGACTAGCGGGACCTGAGCAGTTCTTC. This sequence encodes CASSSGLAGPEQFF.

On this clone itself: A junction end diverges from the germline sequence, so it may reflect a read error. The V gene is TRBV9, the J gene TRBJ2-1; D tentatively fits TRBD1 or TRBD2 (5 bases each). This CDR3 spans 14 amino acids. Germline CDR1 reads SGDLS; CDR2 reads YYNGEE. In DNA, the CDR3 is TGTGCCGGCAGCGTAGGGACGCAGGAGTTCGAGCAGTTCTTC. This translates into CAGSVGTQEFEQFF.

This sequence joins TRBV5-6 and TRBJ1-4; D is unclear. The CDR3 runs to 15 residues. Germline V gives CDR1 SGHDT, CDR2 YYEEEE. V lost 0 bases, J lost 0 bases, and 6 bases lay in between. The chain's CDR3 is CASSLGQATNEKLFF. The CDR3 nucleotides are TGTGCCAGCAGCTTGGGGCAGGCAACTAATGAAAAACTGTTTTTT.

This rearrangement joins TRBV6-5 to TRBJ1-4; D remains ambiguous. The CDR3 has 15 residues. Looked up from germline, CDR1 is MNHEY and CDR2 is SVGAGI. V lost 6 bases to trimming and J lost 5 bases, with 16 bases between them. The CDR3: CASRARETWNEKLFF. CDR3 nucleotides: TGTGCCAGCAGGGCCCGGGAGACCTGGAATGAAAAACTGTTTTTT.

The rearrangement links TRBV7-9 to TRBJ2-7; D might be TRBD1 or TRBD2, each matching 6 bases. Trimming cost V 1 base and J 2 bases, with 12 bases left between them. The V gene's germline CDR1 is SEHNR and CDR2 FQNEAQ (reference sequence). The CDR3 is made up of 15 amino acids. The CDR3 protein is CASSLGRGRPYEQYF. DNA for the CDR3: TGTGCCAGCAGCTTAGGACGGGGGCGTCCCTACGAGCAGTACTTC.

The sample holds one count of this clone. CDR3 bases: TGTGCCAGCAGTCCCGGACTAGCTGCAGATACGCAGTATTTT. Translating it yields CASSPGLAADTQYF. This sequence joins TRBV6-5 and TRBJ2-3, with 8 positions matching TRBD2. V shed 5 bases, J shed 4 bases, and the junction held 5 bases outside the gene matches. The germline V gene encodes CDR1 MNHEY and CDR2 SVGAGI. This CDR3 spans 14 amino acids.

The chain employs TRBV19 and TRBJ2-1; 7 bases are shared with TRBD2. This CDR3 has 15 residues. J was trimmed by 6 bases and V by 5 bases; bases with no gene match: 10. In germline, CDR1 is LNHDA, CDR2 SQIVND (reference sequence). CDR3 nucleotides: TGTGCCAGTAGTCTAACGGCGGGAGCGTTCAATGAGCAGTTCTTC. Its translation is CASSLTAGAFNEQFF.

V is TRBV5-1 and J is TRBJ1-2; D may be TRBD1 (5 bases). CDR3 length equals 14 residues. With 0 bases removed from V and 2 bases from J, the gap between germline ends came to 8 bases. Germline V CDR1 and CDR2: SGHRS, YFSETQ. The CDR3 bases are TGCGCCAGCAGCTTGGGGGCAGGGAACTATGGCTACACCTTC. It is translated as CASSLGAGNYGYTF.

The gene calls are TRBV6-5 and TRBJ2-7, with 9 nucleotides matching TRBD1. The CDR3 length is 16 residues. From germline, CDR1 is MNHEY and CDR2 SVGAGI. J was trimmed by 6 bases and V by 0 bases; bases with no gene match: 9. CDR3: CASSYSIGTGSIEQYF. CDR3 in DNA: TGTGCCAGCAGTTACTCGATTGGGACAGGGTCTATCGAGCAGTACTTC.

The V and J genes are TRBV5-6 and TRBJ2-2, with 10 bases that match TRBD1. Germline CDR1 and CDR2: SGHDT and YYEEEE. The junction had 7 bases not matched to a gene; V was cut back by 5 bases and J by 3 bases. The length of the CDR3 is 16 residues. The CDR3 DNA reads TGTGCCAGCAGTTGGCCGGGACAGGGGTACACCGGGGAGCTGTTTTTT. Protein sequence: CASSWPGQGYTGELFF.